This TCR beta chain appears in the sequencing data of a study of blood T cells in healthy people across ages. Study-level points and caveats: Diversity estimated from one million T cells was considered an underestimate.

Primers used in a second PCR of about 6 to 11 cycles were a sample-barcoded 5' primer and a J-beta primer mix. From the 5' RACE reads, TCRdb called clonotypes with MiXCR, one entry per CDR3 protein. The sample carries 890,000 or so distinct CDR3 sequences, around 62% recorded once. V shed 4 bases and J 4 bases; nucleotides not matched to a gene: 11. Germline values: CDR1 MNHEY, CDR2 SVGEGT. The length of the CDR3 is 18 residues. As concerns this clonotype: Its antigen remains unknown.

The sequencing input was blood. This rearrangement joins TRBV6-2 or TRBV6-3 to TRBJ2-6, with 9 bases fitting TRBD1. The TCR was taken from a young man in good health. CDR3 protein: CASSFPGQGRFGANVLTF. The CDR3, as DNA: TGTGCCAGCAGTTTCCCGGGACAGGGACGATTCGGGGCCAACGTCCTGACTTTC.